This TCR beta chain was identified during a study of blood T cell repertoires in COVID-19. The method was immunoSEQ multiplex PCR; TCRdb's version includes in-frame clones alone and lacks a portion of them. The sample shows roughly 130,000 clones, 70% to 90% of them seen only once. Participant-given clinical history determined each cohort assignment. The CDR3 loop spans 16 amino acids. After removal of 4 bases from V and 4 bases from J, the junction contained 5 bases not matched to a gene. Germline values: CDR1 SGHTA, CDR2 FQGNSA. The TCR sequence derives from a woman in her forties or fifties who had recovered from COVID-19. Sequencing was done on a sample of PBMCs or T cells enriched from blood (not recorded which). This rearrangement joins TRBV7-2 to TRBJ1-3, with 12 bases fitting TRBD1. The CDR3 DNA sequence: TGTGCCAGCAGCTCGGGACAGGGGGCGCGAGGAAACACCATATATTTT. It specifies CASSSGQGARGNTIYF.